A selection of T cell receptor beta chains follows, all from one sample in a study of a mutant IDH1 vaccine in newly diagnosed glioma. What these receptors recognize is not known. TCRdb's copy holds only in-frame clones and misses some; the assay was immunoSEQ multiplex PCR. The repertoire has 25,000 to 30,000 clones, more than 70% of them found once; the top ten carry roughly 20%. Sequences were derived from PBMCs, sampled from a glioma patient whose treatment included an IDH1 peptide vaccine. The receptors stem from a man younger than 35 with glioma. CDR3s include the opening cysteine and the closing phenylalanine or tryptophan.

V	CDR3
TRBV7-2	CASSEQGRRTEAFF
TRBV9	CASSPLGRVPTDTQYF
TRBV4-3	CASSQAHGETQYF
TRBV2	CASSEAPGAYEQYF
TRBV10-3	CAISESGLNTGELFF
TRBV5-1	CASSLDRALNGYTF
TRBV7-2	CASSPTWGGPIYGYTF
TRBV28	CASSSPGGTYEQYF
TRBV4-1	CASSQDRSGLAGREQYF
TRBV9	CASSLSQGRAGELFF
TRBV10-3	CAISDTRGRLYEQYF
TRBV5-5	CASIRDSVNEKLFF
TRBV14	CASSQEKLAGVTGELFF
TRBV28	CASAVGGRDTEAFF
TRBV4-2	CASSQQTGGAVNTEAFF
TRBV6-1	CASKKSIGRSSEAFF
TRBV28	CAMRGQSVKTQYF
TRBV5-1	CASSLTFSYEQYF
TRBV13	CASSLLGQNEKLFF
TRBV6-5	CASSYGKNTEAFF
TRBV28	CASSLSGGTEAFF
TRBV28	CASSTRPGQGQETQYF
TRBV28	CASSWSQAEAFF
TRBV10-3	CAISDSPGAGSEAFF
TRBV10-3	CAISEGEGNGYTF
TRBV5-1	CASSLEGQNMNTEAFF
TRBV7-2	CASSLGLASDTQYF
TRBV2	CASSGGQGRAKGTEAFF
TRBV10-2	CATHWEAALGGGYTF
TRBV7-9	CASSSEAYEQYF
TRBV27	CASSSLSGLAGVHNEQFF
TRBV7-8	CASSSGSGPEQYF
TRBV30	CAWTFWPGAITPSTDTQYF
TRBV4-1	CASSQGPGRLNTEAFF
TRBV28	CASSPPGRRGDTQYF
TRBV15	CATSSSAVKGTDTQYF
TRBV6-5	CASSYSRQGDTIYF